A selection of T cell receptor beta chains follows, all from one sample in a study of blood T cells in healthy people across ages. TCRdb recomputed calls from the 5' RACE reads with MiXCR, one row per CDR3 protein. Altogether approximately 760,000 distinct CDR3 sequences are present, approximately 25% being singletons, with the ten largest covering roughly 9%. These data were also reused for a study on T cells of mothers and their children.

The sequenced sample was blood. The receptors here all came from a boy aged 5-17 years in good health. CDR3s include the opening cysteine and the closing phenylalanine or tryptophan. D genes are given only for firm matches. A row's size may be missing; if present it is once, few, many or a size class.

D: TRBD2
J: TRBJ2-5
V: TRBV7-7
size: few
DNA: TGTGCTAGCAGCTCGTCAGCGGGGACGCAAGAGACCCAGTACTTC
CDR3: CASSSSAGTQETQYF

D: .
J: TRBJ1-1
V: TRBV7-8
size: few
DNA: TGTGCCAGCAGTCGCGGGGGAGCAGGGACTGAAGCTTTCTTT
CDR3: CASSRGGAGTEAFF

D: .
J: TRBJ2-4
V: TRBV12-3/TRBV12-4
size: .
DNA: TGTGCCAGCATGAACGATCAGCGTACGAACATTCAGTACTTC
CDR3: CASMNDQRTNIQYF

D: .
J: TRBJ2-1
V: TRBV15
size: .
DNA: TGTGCCACCAGCAGAGATCGGGGCAATGGGCAGTTCTTC
CDR3: CATSRDRGNGQFF

D: .
J: TRBJ2-7
V: TRBV7-9
size: few
DNA: TGTGCCAGCAGCTCTGGGAACCTAGCCTACGAGCAGTACTTC
CDR3: CASSSGNLAYEQYF

D: .
J: TRBJ2-2
V: TRBV4-1
size: .
DNA: TGCGCCAGCAGCCAAGAAAAAAGGACAGGGGAGCTGTTTTTT
CDR3: CASSQEKRTGELFF

D: TRBD1
J: TRBJ1-4
V: TRBV10-2
size: few
DNA: TGCGCCAGCAGCGAACCGGACAGGGTCTTCTTGGGTAATGAAAAACTGTTTTTT
CDR3: CASSEPDRVFLGNEKLFF

D: TRBD1
J: TRBJ1-2
V: TRBV14
size: .
DNA: TGTGCCGGCAGCCAAGATATTCGGGGGACAGGTCCGTCGGATGGCTACACCTTC
CDR3: CAGSQDIRGTGPSDGYTF

D: .
J: TRBJ1-2
V: TRBV28
size: few
DNA: TGTGCCAGCCGCGTCTCGGGGTCCCATGGCTACACCTTC
CDR3: CASRVSGSHGYTF

D: TRBD1
J: TRBJ2-3
V: TRBV29-1
size: few
DNA: TGCAGCGTTACAACCGGGACAGCTAAGTCTCTCGTTACGCAGTATTTT
CDR3: CSVTTGTAKSLVTQYF

D: TRBD2
J: TRBJ2-2
V: TRBV7-8
size: many
DNA: TGTGCCAGCAGCCCCCCAGGCGGGGGGGTCGGGGAGCTGTTTTTT
CDR3: CASSPPGGGVGELFF

D: .
J: TRBJ1-1
V: TRBV11-2
size: few
DNA: TGTGCCAGCAGCTCCCTCGGGTTGAACACTGAAGCTTTCTTT
CDR3: CASSSLGLNTEAFF

D: TRBD1
J: TRBJ2-2
V: TRBV2
size: once
DNA: TGTGCCAGGGACAGGGACGGGAACACCGGGGAGCTGTTTTTT
CDR3: CARDRDGNTGELFF

D: TRBD1
J: TRBJ1-2
V: TRBV29-1
size: few
DNA: TGCAGCGTCGAAGGACAGGGATCCGGCTACACCTTC
CDR3: CSVEGQGSGYTF

D: .
J: TRBJ2-1
V: TRBV4-3
size: .
DNA: TGCGCCAGCAGCCTTACCCTCGGAGCCCTGCGTGGCTCCTACAATGAGCAGTTCTTC
CDR3: CASSLTLGALRGSYNEQFF

D: .
J: TRBJ2-1
V: TRBV6-6
size: few
DNA: TGTGCCAGCCGGGACACAAGCTCCTACAATGAGCAGTTCTTC
CDR3: CASRDTSSYNEQFF

D: .
J: TRBJ1-2
V: TRBV6-5
size: .
DNA: TGTGCCAGCAGTTACGACGTCGGGACACCTGAGACCTATGGCTACACCTTC
CDR3: CASSYDVGTPETYGYTF

D: .
J: TRBJ2-2
V: TRBV5-1
size: few
DNA: TGCGCCAGCAGCGATCGAGTAGGGACCGGGGAGCTGTTTTTT
CDR3: CASSDRVGTGELFF

D: .
J: TRBJ2-7
V: TRBV29-1
size: few
DNA: TGCAGCGTTGCCGCAGGGGCGGTCGAGCAGTACTTC
CDR3: CSVAAGAVEQYF

D: TRBD1
J: TRBJ2-3
V: TRBV5-1
size: .
DNA: TGCGCCAGCAGCGATGGACAGGAGGCAGATACGCAGTATTTT
CDR3: CASSDGQEADTQYF

D: .
J: TRBJ1-6
V: TRBV7-2
size: .
DNA: TGTGCCAGCAGCTTGGCGGGACGGGCGGAGTCTCCCCTCCACTTT
CDR3: CASSLAGRAESPLHF

D: .
J: TRBJ2-2
V: TRBV3-1
size: few
DNA: TGTGCCAGCAGCCAAGGGAGCGGGTCGAACACCGGGGAGCTGTTTTTT
CDR3: CASSQGSGSNTGELFF

D: .
J: TRBJ1-1
V: TRBV3-1
size: few
DNA: TGTGCCAGCAGCCAAGAGGTCCACAGAGCTCCCATGAACACTGAAGCTTTCTTT
CDR3: CASSQEVHRAPMNTEAFF

D: .
J: TRBJ2-1
V: TRBV4-1
size: few
DNA: TGCGCCAGCAGCCATGCTAATGAGCAGTTCTTC
CDR3: CASSHANEQFF

D: .
J: TRBJ2-4
V: TRBV29-1
size: once
DNA: TGCAGCGTTGCACAAAGGGCTCTGAACATTCAGTACTTC
CDR3: CSVAQRALNIQYF

D: TRBD1
J: TRBJ2-5
V: TRBV11-2
size: .
DNA: TGTGCCAGCAGCTTAGAACAGGGGCCCAAGGAGACCCAGTACTTC
CDR3: CASSLEQGPKETQYF

D: TRBD2
J: TRBJ2-2
V: TRBV5-1
size: few
DNA: TGCGCCAGCAGCTTGGAGGTCCCCGGACTAGCGGGAGGGCCCCACGGGGAGCTGTTTTTT
CDR3: CASSLEVPGLAGGPHGELFF

D: TRBD2
J: TRBJ2-3
V: TRBV12-3/TRBV12-4
size: .
DNA: TGTGCCAGCAGTCTAGCGGGGGGCGCAGATGCGCAGTATTTC
CDR3: CASSLAGGADAQYF

D: TRBD2
J: TRBJ2-5
V: TRBV2
size: .
DNA: TGTGCCAGCAGTGCGTTGACGCGGGAGGGCCTCTACTTC
CDR3: CASSALTREGLYF

D: TRBD2
J: TRBJ2-1
V: TRBV6-5
size: once
DNA: TGTGCCAGCAGCTATGGACTAGCGGGAGCGAATGAGCAGTTCTTC
CDR3: CASSYGLAGANEQFF

D: .
J: TRBJ1-2
V: TRBV20-1
size: once
DNA: TGCAGTGCCCCCGGGGACAAGACACATTACTATGGCTACACCTTC
CDR3: CSAPGDKTHYYGYTF

D: TRBD1
J: TRBJ2-7
V: TRBV2
size: .
DNA: TGTGCCAGCAGTGATGAACAGGGGAGCTCCTACGAGCAGTACTTC
CDR3: CASSDEQGSSYEQYF

D: .
J: TRBJ2-5
V: TRBV7-8
size: few
DNA: TGTGCCAGCAGCTTACCCTCTCGGGAGACCCAGTACTTC
CDR3: CASSLPSRETQYF

D: .
J: TRBJ2-5
V: TRBV4-1
size: many
DNA: TGCGCCAGCAGCCAAGATTTGTTAGAGACCCAGTACTTC
CDR3: CASSQDLLETQYF

D: TRBD1
J: TRBJ1-1
V: TRBV12-3/TRBV12-4
size: .
DNA: TGTGCCACCGGGACAGGGGACACTGAAGCTTTCTTT
CDR3: CATGTGDTEAFF

D: .
J: TRBJ1-3
V: TRBV4-2
size: few
DNA: TGTGCCAGCAGCCCTAAACGGGGGGGCGAAATCTCTGGAAACACCATATATTTT
CDR3: CASSPKRGGEISGNTIYF